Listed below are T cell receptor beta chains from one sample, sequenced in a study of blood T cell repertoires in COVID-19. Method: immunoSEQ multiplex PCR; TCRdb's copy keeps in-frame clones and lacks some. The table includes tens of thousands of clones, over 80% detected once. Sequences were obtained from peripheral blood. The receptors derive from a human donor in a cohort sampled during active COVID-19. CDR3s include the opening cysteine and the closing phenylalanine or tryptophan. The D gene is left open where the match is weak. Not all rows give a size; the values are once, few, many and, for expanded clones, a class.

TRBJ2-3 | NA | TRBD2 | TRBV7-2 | TGTGCCAGCAGGGTTAGCGGGGGGGCTACAGATACGCAGTATTTT | CASRVSGGATDTQYF
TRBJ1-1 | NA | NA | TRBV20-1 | TGCAGTGCTAGTCTCGGAACCGGGGGGGGCACTGAAGCTTTCTTT | CSASLGTGGGTEAFF
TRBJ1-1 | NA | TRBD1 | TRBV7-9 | TGTGCCAGCAGCTTTCCGGGACAGGGGATCTTCGAAGCTTTCTTT | CASSFPGQGIFEAFF
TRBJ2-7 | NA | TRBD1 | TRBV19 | TGTGCCAGACGCCTTGATCCGGGACAGGCCACATACGAGCAGTACTTC | CARRLDPGQATYEQYF
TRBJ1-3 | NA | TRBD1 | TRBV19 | TGTGCCAGTAGGAGGGGGACAGGCGACTCTGGAAACACCATATATTTT | CASRRGTGDSGNTIYF
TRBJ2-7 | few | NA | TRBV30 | TGTGCCTGGAAACGTTCGACAGCTCCGGGCGAGCAGTACTTC | CAWKRSTAPGEQYF
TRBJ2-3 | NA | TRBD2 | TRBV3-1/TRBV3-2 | TGTGCCAGCAGCCAAGCTAGCGGGGGGGCAAACACAGATACGCAGTATTTT | CASSQASGGANTDTQYF
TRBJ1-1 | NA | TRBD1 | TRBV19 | TGTGCCAGTAGTATGGACAGGGAGACTGAAGCTTTCTTT | CASSMDRETEAFF
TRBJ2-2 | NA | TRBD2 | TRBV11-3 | TGTGCCAGCAGCTCCAGGGAGACTAGCTTCACCGGGGAGCTGTTTTTT | CASSSRETSFTGELFF
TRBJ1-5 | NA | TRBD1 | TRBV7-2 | TGTGCCAGCAGCCTAGTGGGGACAGGGTCTGATCAGCCCCAGCATTTT | CASSLVGTGSDQPQHF
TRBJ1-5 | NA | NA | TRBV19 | TGTGCCAGTACCCGGGCCGGGGGATATAGCAATCAGCCCCAGCATTTT | CASTRAGGYSNQPQHF
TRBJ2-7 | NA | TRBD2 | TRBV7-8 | TGTGCCAGCAGCCCAGGGCAGGCGGGGGATTCCTACGAGCAGTACTTC | CASSPGQAGDSYEQYF
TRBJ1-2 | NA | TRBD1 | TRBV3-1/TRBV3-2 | TGTGCCAGCAGCCAAGTGGACAGGGGAAGCTATGGCTACACCTTC | CASSQVDRGSYGYTF
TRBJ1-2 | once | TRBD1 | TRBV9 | TGTGCCAGCAGCCCCGGGACAGGGGGCCATGGCTACACCTTC | CASSPGTGGHGYTF
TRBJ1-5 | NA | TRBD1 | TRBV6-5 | TGTGCCAGCAGTAGGGACAGGGGGCTCGGTCAGCCCCAGCATTTT | CASSRDRGLGQPQHF
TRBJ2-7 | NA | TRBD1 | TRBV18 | TGTGCCAGCTCCCCCGGGACAGGGAACTACGAGCAGTACTTC | CASSPGTGNYEQYF
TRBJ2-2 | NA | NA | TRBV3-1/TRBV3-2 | TGTGCCAGCAGCCAAGGAGGCGGGGAGCTGTTTTTT | CASSQGGGELFF
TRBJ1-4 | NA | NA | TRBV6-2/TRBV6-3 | TGTGCCAGCAGTTCGAGGAGACGGTCCAATGAAAAACTGTTTTTT | CASSSRRRSNEKLFF
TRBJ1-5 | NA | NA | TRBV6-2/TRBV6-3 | TGTGCCAGCAGTCAGACAGTGAATAGCAATCAGCCCCAGCATTTT | CASSQTVNSNQPQHF
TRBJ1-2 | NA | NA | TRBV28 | TGTGCCAGCAGTCCCGCCACAAGGGACTTGGGCTACACCTTC | CASSPATRDLGYTF
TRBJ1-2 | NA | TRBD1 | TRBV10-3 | TGTGCCATCAGTGAGTCGACAGGGGAGGGAGGCTACACCTTC | CAISESTGEGGYTF
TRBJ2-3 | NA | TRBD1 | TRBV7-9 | TGTGCCAGCAGCTTAGGAGGGGGCGCGGATACGCAGTATTTT | CASSLGGGADTQYF
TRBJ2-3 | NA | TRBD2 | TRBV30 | TGTGCCTGGAGGTCTAGCGGGGAGGGAGATACGCAGTATTTT | CAWRSSGEGDTQYF
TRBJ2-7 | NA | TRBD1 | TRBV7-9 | TGTGCCAGCAGCTACCTCGGGACAGGGGGCTTATACGAGCAGTACTTC | CASSYLGTGGLYEQYF
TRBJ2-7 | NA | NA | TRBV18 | TGTGCCAGCTCACTTGGGACACCCTCTTCCTACGAGCAGTACTTC | CASSLGTPSSYEQYF
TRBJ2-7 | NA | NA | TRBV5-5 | TGTGCCAGCAGCCTGAATCCCACCCCAGGCGAGCAGTACTTC | CASSLNPTPGEQYF
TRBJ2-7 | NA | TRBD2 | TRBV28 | TGTGCCAGCAGTTTTGGGGGGGGGTACGAGCAGTACTTC | CASSFGGGYEQYF
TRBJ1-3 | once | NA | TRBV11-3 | TGTGCCAGCAGCTTCGTACGGGGTAGCGGAAACACCATATATTTT | CASSFVRGSGNTIYF
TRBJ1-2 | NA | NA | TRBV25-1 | TGTGCCAGCAGAGGAACAGGGAGTAACTATGGCTACACCTTC | CASRGTGSNYGYTF
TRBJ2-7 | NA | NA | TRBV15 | TGTGCCACCAGCAGTTCTGACTTCCTCTCCTACGAGCAGTACTTC | CATSSSDFLSYEQYF
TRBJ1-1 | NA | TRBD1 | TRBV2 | TGTGCCAGCACTGAACTATGGACAGGGGAAGCTTTCTTT | CASTELWTGEAFF
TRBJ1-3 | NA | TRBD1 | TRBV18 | TGTGCCAGCTCACGGGAAGCGGGACAGGGTGATGGAAACACCATATATTTT | CASSREAGQGDGNTIYF
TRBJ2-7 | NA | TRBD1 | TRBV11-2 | TGTGCCAGCAGCTCCGGAGACAGGGTCTACGAGCAGTACTTC | CASSSGDRVYEQYF
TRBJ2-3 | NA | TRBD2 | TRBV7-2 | TGTGCCAGCAGGACCGGACTAGCCGGGGATACGCAGTATTTT | CASRTGLAGDTQYF
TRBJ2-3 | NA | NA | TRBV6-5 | TGTGCCAGCAGTTATGGCGGGGGCCCTAGCACAGATACGCAGTATTTT | CASSYGGGPSTDTQYF
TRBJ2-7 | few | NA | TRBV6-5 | TGTGCCAGCAGCTCCCCCGGGGCCTACGAGCAGTACTTC | CASSSPGAYEQYF
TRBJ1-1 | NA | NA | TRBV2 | TGTGCCAGCAGAGGCAGGGAGGGAAACACTGAAGCTTTCTTT | CASRGREGNTEAFF
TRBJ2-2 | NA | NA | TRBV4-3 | TGCGCCAGCAGAAAAAATCGGGGGGCGCCCACCGGGGAGCTGTTTTTT | CASRKNRGAPTGELFF
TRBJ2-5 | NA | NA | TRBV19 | TGTGCCAGTCCGACACACAAGGAGACCCAGTACTTC | CASPTHKETQYF
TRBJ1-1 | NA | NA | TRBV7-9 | TGTGCCAGCAGCCAAGGGGGAACTGAAGCTTTCTTT | CASSQGGTEAFF
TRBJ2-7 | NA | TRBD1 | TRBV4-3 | TGCGCCAGCAGCCACAACTTACAGGGGACGTATAGCGAGCAGTACTTC | CASSHNLQGTYSEQYF
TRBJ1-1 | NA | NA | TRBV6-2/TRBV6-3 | TGTGCCAGCAGTTACGGAGGGGATGCTTTCTTT | CASSYGGDAFF
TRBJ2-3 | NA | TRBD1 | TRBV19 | TGTGCCAGTAGTATAGTTGAGCAGGGGGCAGATACGCAGTATTTT | CASSIVEQGADTQYF
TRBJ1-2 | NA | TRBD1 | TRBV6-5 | TGTGCCAGCCAGGGGGCTAACTATGGCTACACCTTC | CASQGANYGYTF
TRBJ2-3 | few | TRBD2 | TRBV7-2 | TGTGCCAGCAGCACGGGGGGAGGGCCTTCACTGGGCACAGATACGCAGTATTTT | CASSTGGGPSLGTDTQYF
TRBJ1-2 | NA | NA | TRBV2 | TGTGCCAGCTCGGACACCTCGACGTATGGCTACACCTTC | CASSDTSTYGYTF
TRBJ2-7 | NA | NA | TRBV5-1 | TGCGCCAGCAGCTTGGAAGGGAGAGGAGACGAGCAGTACTTC | CASSLEGRGDEQYF
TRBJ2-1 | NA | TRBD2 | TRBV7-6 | TGTGCCAGCAGCTTATCCAGCGGGGGGTCGAGCTCCTACAATGAGCAGTTCTTC | CASSLSSGGSSSYNEQFF
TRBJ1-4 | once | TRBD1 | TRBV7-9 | TGTGCCAGCAGCCTCCGGACAGGTTATGAAAAACTGTTTTTT | CASSLRTGYEKLFF
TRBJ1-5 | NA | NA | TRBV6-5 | TGTGCCAGCAGTTCGGGTATTCTGGGCAATCAGCCCCAGCATTTT | CASSSGILGNQPQHF
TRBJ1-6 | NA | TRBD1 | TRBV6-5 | TGTGCCAGCAGAGGATCCGGGACAGATCATTCACCCCTCCACTTT | CASRGSGTDHSPLHF
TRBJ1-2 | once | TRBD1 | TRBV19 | TGTGCCAGTGTCGGGACAGGGGACTACTATGGCTACACCTTC | CASVGTGDYYGYTF
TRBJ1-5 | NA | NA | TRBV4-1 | TGCGCCAGCAGTCAAGATCGGGTAGGGGTACCGCAGCCCCAGCATTTT | CASSQDRVGVPQPQHF